This T cell receptor (beta chain) comes out of a study of cytomegalovirus exposure and HLA in healthy donors. The germline V gene encodes CDR1 SGDLS and CDR2 YYNGEE. The CDR3 contains 15 residues. V lost 3 bases, J lost 5 bases, and 4 bases stayed unmatched. PCR primers comprised 60 Vbeta and 13 Jbeta primers. In the source study's methods: There were about 80 million unique TCR beta chains by a later count, and some 11 million of them were shared. Libraries were prepared by immunoSEQ multiplex PCR; TCRdb keeps only in-frame clonotypes and omits some of them. That table furnishes V, J and clone size, whereas the DNA furnished D and trimming. The sample holds 180,000 or so clones, around 75% seen once.

The rearrangement joins TRBV9 to TRBJ2-5; 13 bases fit TRBD2. Sequenced sample: PBMCs. This clonotype originated in a female donor in good health and CMV-seronegative. Here the CDR3 reads CASSASTSGRETQYF. In nucleotides, the CDR3 is TGTGCCAGCAGCGCTTCGACTAGCGGGAGGGAGACCCAGTACTTC.